This is a list of T cell receptor beta chains from one sample in a study of Graves' ophthalmopathy and Graves' hyperthyroidism. TCRdb called the multiplex PCR reads again in MiXCR, with one record for every CDR3 protein. The table has roughly 500,000 distinct CDR3 sequences, around an eighth seen once. The sequenced sample was blood. The receptors originated from a woman in her twenties or thirties with Graves' ophthalmopathy. Each CDR3 is given with its conserved first and last residue. The D gene is left open where the match is weak. Clone sizes are given selectively: once, few, many, or a class where the clone is expanded.

TRBV2	TRBD1	TRBJ2-5	many	CASKGQAGPLQETQYF	TGTGCCAGCAAGGGACAGGCGGGGCCCCTGCAAGAGACCCAGTACTTC
TRBV7-2	NA	TRBJ2-7	many	CASSLGGTFSYEQYF	TGTGCCAGCAGCTTAGGCGGGACGTTCTCCTACGAGCAGTACTTC
TRBV28	NA	TRBJ1-1	few	CASSFSIGGTEAFF	TGTGCCAGCAGTTTTTCCATTGGCGGCACTGAAGCTTTCTTT
TRBV20-1	TRBD1	TRBJ1-2	many	CSASGTGGGGYGYTF	TGCAGTGCTTCCGGGACAGGGGGCGGCGGCTATGGCTACACCTTC
TRBV19	NA	TRBJ2-7	NA	CASSIGPGNEQYF	TGTGCCAGTAGTATTGGGCCGGGGAACGAGCAGTACTTC
TRBV28	TRBD1	TRBJ2-7	many	CASTMAGGGRWSYEQYF	TGTGCCAGCACCATGGCAGGGGGCGGAAGGTGGTCCTACGAGCAGTACTTC
TRBV7-2	NA	TRBJ2-5	NA	CASSFEAGRGETQYF	TGTGCCAGCAGCTTCGAGGCGGGTCGGGGAGAGACCCAGTACTTC
TRBV3-1	TRBD2	TRBJ2-2	many	CASSPAAGARNTGELFF	TGTGCCAGCAGCCCAGCGGCGGGAGCGAGGAACACCGGGGAGCTGTTTTTT
TRBV30	TRBD1	TRBJ2-2	many	CAWSGGTENTGELFF	TGTGCCTGGAGTGGTGGGACAGAGAACACCGGGGAGCTGTTTTTT
TRBV9	NA	TRBJ1-1	many	CASSVESNTEAFF	TGTGCCAGCAGCGTAGAGTCGAACACTGAAGCTTTCTTT
TRBV15	NA	TRBJ2-2	many	CATSRYDGELFF	TGTGCCACCAGCCGTTACGACGGGGAGCTGTTTTTT
TRBV19	NA	TRBJ1-5	NA	CASSIGGRFNSNQPQHF	TGTGCCAGTAGTATAGGCGGGAGGTTCAATAGCAATCAGCCCCAGCATTTT
TRBV6-5	NA	TRBJ2-2	many	CASSYAAIGTGELFF	TGTGCCAGCAGTTACGCCGCTATTGGGACCGGGGAGCTGTTTTTT
TRBV15	NA	TRBJ1-3	many	CATSREGTLGNTIYF	TGTGCCACCAGCAGAGAGGGGACACTCGGAAACACCATATATTTT
TRBV28	TRBD1	TRBJ1-1	many	CASRTQGNMNTEAFF	TGTGCCAGTCGCACACAGGGGAACATGAACACTGAAGCTTTCTTT
TRBV7-9	NA	TRBJ2-7	many	CASSPFGGRRDEQYF	TGTGCCAGCAGCCCCTTCGGGGGGCGACGGGACGAGCAGTACTTC
TRBV2	TRBD1	TRBJ1-2	NA	CASSEREQGAHGYTF	TGTGCCAGCAGTGAAAGGGAACAGGGGGCTCATGGCTACACCTTC
TRBV5-1	TRBD2	TRBJ2-1	NA	CASSLSGTSNEQFF	TGCGCCAGCAGCTTAAGCGGGACCAGCAATGAGCAGTTCTTC
TRBV19	NA	TRBJ1-5	many	CASSVVRAGNQPQHF	TGTGCCAGTAGTGTTGTCCGGGCAGGCAATCAGCCCCAGCATTTT
TRBV12-3/TRBV12-4	NA	TRBJ1-2	many	CASEAMRGYTF	TGTGCCAGCGAAGCGATGAGGGGCTACACCTTC
TRBV29-1	NA	TRBJ1-2	many	CSGTIGQGSYGYTF	TGCAGCGGTACAATAGGTCAGGGTTCTTATGGCTACACCTTC
TRBV12-3/TRBV12-4	NA	TRBJ2-5	many	CASSRDLQSQTQYF	TGTGCCAGCAGTCGGGACCTACAGAGTCAGACCCAGTACTTC
TRBV7-3	NA	TRBJ1-2	many	CASSLDRGGGSNYGYTF	TGTGCCAGCAGCTTGGACAGAGGGGGAGGTTCTAACTATGGCTACACCTTC
TRBV30	NA	TRBJ2-5	NA	CAWSLAFGETQYF	TGTGCCTGGAGTCTGGCATTTGGAGAGACCCAGTACTTC
TRBV5-8	NA	TRBJ1-5	many	CASSLFANQPQHF	TGTGCCAGCAGCTTGTTTGCCAATCAGCCCCAGCATTTT
TRBV7-2	NA	TRBJ2-7	many	CASSLADVLGKYEQYF	TGTGCCAGCAGCTTAGCCGACGTTTTGGGGAAATACGAGCAGTACTTC
TRBV28	NA	TRBJ2-5	many	CASSLSTGHHQETQYF	TGTGCCAGCAGTTTATCGACAGGACACCACCAAGAGACCCAGTACTTC
TRBV12-3/TRBV12-4	NA	TRBJ1-1	many	CASSPMGDTEAFF	TGTGCCAGCAGCCCTATGGGGGACACTGAAGCTTTCTTT
TRBV28	TRBD2	TRBJ2-5	many	CASSGLAALEETQYF	TGTGCCAGCAGTGGACTAGCGGCACTCGAAGAGACCCAGTACTTC